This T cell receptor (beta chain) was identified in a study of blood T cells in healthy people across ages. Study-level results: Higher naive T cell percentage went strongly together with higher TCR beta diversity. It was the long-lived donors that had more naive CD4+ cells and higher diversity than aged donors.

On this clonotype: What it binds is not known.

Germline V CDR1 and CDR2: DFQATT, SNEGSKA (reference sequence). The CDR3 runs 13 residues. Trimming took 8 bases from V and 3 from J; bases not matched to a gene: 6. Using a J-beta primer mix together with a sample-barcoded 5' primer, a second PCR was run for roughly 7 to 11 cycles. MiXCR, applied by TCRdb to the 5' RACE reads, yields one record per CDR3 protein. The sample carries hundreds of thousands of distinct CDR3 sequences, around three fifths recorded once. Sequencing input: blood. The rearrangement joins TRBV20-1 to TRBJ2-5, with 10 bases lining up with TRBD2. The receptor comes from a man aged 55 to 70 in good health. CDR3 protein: CSPLGLAKETQYF. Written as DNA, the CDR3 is TGCAGTCCCCTGGGACTAGCGAAAGAGACCCAGTACTTC.